This entry lists 28 T cell receptor beta chains sequenced from one sample in a study of blood T cell repertoires in COVID-19. Profiling relied on immunoSEQ multiplex PCR, and the TCRdb table lists in-frame clones only, not all of them. The repertoire holds nearly 110,000 clones, with approximately 88% as singletons. Sequenced material: peripheral blood. These receptors came from a man aged 50-59 years with active or convalescent COVID-19.

V usage is TRBV5-4 and J usage is TRBJ2-7; tentatively, D is TRBD2 (5 bases). V lost 2 bases and J 5 bases, leaving 14 bases between the germline ends. Germline CDR1 reads SGHNT; CDR2 reads YYREEE (reference sequence). The CDR3 is 14 residues long. The CDR3 nucleotides are TGTGCCAGCAGCTTATCGCGGGCGGTAGACGAGCAGTACTTC. Translation gives CASSLSRAVDEQYF.

This clone was found once. CDR3 bases: TGCGCCAGCAGCCCTGCCTTGGGCCACAATGAGCAGTTCTTC. This codes for CASSPALGHNEQFF. The chain is built from TRBV5-1 and TRBJ2-1; the D is unclear. CDR1 is SGHRS and CDR2 is YFSETQ in the germline V gene. Trimming left V 4 bases short and J 5 bases short, with 13 bases between. This CDR3 is built from 14 residues. Filled out from reference TRBV5-1 and TRBJ2-1, the complete variable domain reads KAGVTQTPRYLIKTRGQQVTLSCSPISGHRSVSWYQQTPGQGLQFLFEYFSETQRNKGNFPGRFSGRQFSNSRSEMNVSTLELGDSALYLCASSPALGHNEQFFGPGTRLTVL.

The chain combines TRBV6-1 with TRBJ1-1, with D possibly matching TRBD1 (5 bases). Germline CDR1 reads MNHNS; CDR2 reads SASEGT. V was pared by 2 bases and J by 0 bases, with 13 bases between. The CDR3 is 16 residues long. This CDR3 reads CASSETRALLNTEAFF. CDR3 nucleotides: TGTGCCAGCAGTGAAACCAGGGCGCTCTTGAACACTGAAGCTTTCTTT.

In DNA, the CDR3 is TGTGCCAGCAGCTTGGAGGGCGGAATAGCGAATACGCAGTATTTT. This sequence encodes CASSLEGGIANTQYF. The chain links TRBV5-4 to TRBJ2-3; D is perhaps TRBD2 (5 bases). This CDR3 comprises 15 residues. Germline values: CDR1 SGHNT, CDR2 YYREEE (reference sequence). V was cut by 0 bases and J by 7 bases, with 15 bases left in between.

The J gene is TRBJ2-3, the V gene TRBV27; TRBD2 is a possible D gene (6 bases). Germline V lookup: CDR1 MNHEY, CDR2 SMNVEV (reference sequence). There are 14 residues in the CDR3. V lost 2 bases and J lost 6, with 12 bases in between. The CDR3: CASSLSGPDDTQYF. In nucleotides, the CDR3 is TGTGCCAGCAGTTTAAGCGGGCCGGATGATACGCAGTATTTT.

The genes are TRBV4-3 and TRBJ1-1; D unresolved. Germline V gene data show CDR1 as LGHNA and CDR2 as YSLEER. The CDR3 consists of 14 residues. V was clipped by 1 base and J by 5 bases, with 11 bases between them. CDR3 coding DNA: TGCGCCAGCAGCCAAGTTCGTACCGGGACTGAAGCTTTCTTT. Amino acid sequence: CASSQVRTGTEAFF.

CDR3 sequence (DNA): TGTGCCAGCAGTTCTCCCCTCAGGGCAAGGTCACCCCTCCACTTT. The encoded protein is CASSSPLRARSPLHF. The genes are TRBV27 and TRBJ1-6; tentative D call: TRBD1 (5 bases). V lost 4 bases and J lost 10, with 17 bases in between. CDR1 is MNHEY, CDR2 SMNVEV, per germline (reference sequence). The CDR3 consists of 15 residues.

As concerns this clone: One end of the junction does not line up with germline, which may come from a read error. The rearrangement uses TRBV7-7 and TRBJ2-1, with 13 bases that match TRBD2. CDR1 is SSHAT and CDR2 is FNYEAQ in the germline V gene (reference sequence). The CDR3 sequence is 15 residues long. The CDR3 DNA follows: TGTGCTAGCAGCGAACTAGCGGGAGGGGACAATGAGCAGTTCTTC. Translated: CASSELAGGDNEQFF.

This clone showed up just a few times. The chain recombines TRBV9 with TRBJ2-7; D might be TRBD1 (7 bases). V was shortened by 3 bases and J by 4 bases, with 14 bases between the two germline ends. This CDR3 comprises 14 residues. The germline V gene encodes CDR1 SGDLS and CDR2 YYNGEE. Here the CDR3 reads CASSAGGKGYEQYF. The CDR3 region has the DNA TGTGCCAGCAGCGCAGGGGGGAAGGGTTACGAGCAGTACTTC.

This chain uses TRBV27 with TRBJ2-1; 10 bases align to TRBD2. V lost 6 bases and J lost 5; bases outside the gene matches: 4. The germline gives CDR1 MNHEY, CDR2 SMNVEV (reference sequence). The CDR3 sequence is 14 residues long. The CDR3 nucleotides are TGTGCCAGCAGGCGGACTAGCGGAGACAATGAGCAGTTCTTC. Translation: CASRRTSGDNEQFF.

The CDR3 protein is CASSLYRGRNEQFF. The CDR3, as DNA: TGTGCCAGCAGCCTCTACAGGGGGCGAAATGAGCAGTTCTTC. The chain uses TRBV14 and TRBJ2-1, with 9 bases fitting TRBD1. CDR1 and CDR2 (germline): SGHDN, FVKESK. The V gene end was trimmed by 4 bases and the J gene end by 7 bases; junction bases not matched to a gene: 5. This CDR3 region has 14 residues.

The rearrangement links TRBV5-1 to TRBJ1-2, with a weak D call TRBD1 (6 bases). The CDR3 has 15 amino acids. Trimming removed 0 bases at V and 2 bases at J, with 11 bases between. The germline V gene has CDR1 SGHRS and CDR2 YFSETQ. The CDR3 loop reads CASSLVSGENYGYTF. In DNA form, the CDR3 reads TGCGCCAGCAGCTTGGTTTCAGGGGAAAACTATGGCTACACCTTC.

This clone has only a few counts. This chain joins TRBV28 and TRBJ2-5, with 7 bases matching TRBD1. CDR1 is MDHEN and CDR2 is SYDVKM in the germline V gene. Trimming removed 6 bases from V and 5 bases from J; junction bases left unmatched: 12. The CDR3 consists of 15 residues. As DNA, the CDR3 is TGTGCCAGCAGAGACAGGGTTGAAGTATACGAGACCCAGTACTTC. This translates into CASRDRVEVYETQYF.

The chain joins TRBV29-1 to TRBJ2-5; 8 bases line up with TRBD2. Per germline, CDR1 SQVTM and CDR2 ANQGSEA. The CDR3 totals 14 residues. V was clipped by 7 bases and J by 3 bases; unmatched bases: 10. CDR3 nucleotide sequence: TGCAGCGCCTCCCGGGGGGGTGCCGAAGAGACCCAGTACTTC. Its protein product is CSASRGGAEETQYF.

J is TRBJ1-1 and V is TRBV25-1, with D hard to call. This CDR3 is 11 amino acids long. Germline V gives CDR1 MGHDK, CDR2 SYGVNS. Trimming left V 8 bases short and J 8 bases short, with 12 bases between. CDR3 protein: CASANPLEAFF. CDR3 DNA: TGTGCCAGCGCCAACCCGCTAGAAGCTTTCTTT. The full variable domain, with the rest looked up from reference TRBV25-1 and TRBJ1-1, is EADIYQTPRYLVIGTGKKITLECSQTMGHDKMYWYQQDPGMELHLIHYSYGVNSTEKGDLSSESTVSRIRTEHFPLTLESARPSHTSQYLCASANPLEAFFGQGTRLTVV.

J is TRBJ1-4 and V is TRBV6-1, with TRBD1 matching over 10 bases. Losses at the gene ends were 2 bases for V and 8 bases for J; bases not matched to a gene: 5. The V gene's germline CDR1 is MNHNS and CDR2 SASEGT. This CDR3 has 15 residues. CDR3 in DNA: TGTGCCAGCAGTGAACCCGGGACAGGGGACGAAAAACTGTTTTTT. Translated, it gives CASSEPGTGDEKLFF.

This clone appeared once. This chain connects TRBV7-9 to TRBJ2-5, with D perhaps matching TRBD1 (5 bases). V was trimmed by 9 bases and J by 5 bases, leaving 16 bases between them. Looked up from germline, CDR1 is SEHNR and CDR2 is FQNEAQ (reference sequence). The CDR3 has 13 amino acids. CDR3 DNA: TGTGCCAGTCGAAGGGGATCTGGGGAGACCCAGTACTTC. It specifies CASRRGSGETQYF.

This clone came up once. The CDR3 spells CASSFYTEAFF. The CDR3 DNA is TGTGCCAGCAGTTTTTATACTGAAGCTTTCTTT. The genes are TRBV28 and TRBJ1-1; D uncertain. The germline V and J ends were trimmed by 3 bases and 5 bases, with 4 bases remaining between them. CDR1 is MDHEN, CDR2 SYDVKM, per germline. This CDR3 has 11 amino acids.

The V and J genes are TRBV19 and TRBJ1-6; 10 positions match TRBD1. V lost 6 bases, J lost 7 bases, and 9 bases stayed unmatched. The CDR3 consists of 16 residues. CDR1 LNHDA and CDR2 SQIVND come from the germline V gene (reference sequence). The chain's CDR3 is CASSHDRGLGNSPLHF. The CDR3 DNA reads as TGTGCCAGTAGCCATGACAGGGGGCTGGGGAATTCACCCCTCCACTTT.

This clone was seen just once. The chain is built from TRBV5-1 and TRBJ1-1; D may be TRBD1 (5 bases). With 0 bases removed from V and 10 bases from J, the gap between germline ends came to 16 bases. The CDR3 has 14 residues. CDR1 and CDR2 (germline): SGHRS, YFSETQ. CDR3 nucleotide sequence: TGCGCCAGCAGCTTGGAGGGTGAAGGGAGGGGAGCTTTCTTT. This encodes CASSLEGEGRGAFF.

This chain's CDR3 is CASIQWGVTDTQYF. The CDR3 DNA reads TGTGCCAGTATACAGTGGGGAGTCACAGATACGCAGTATTTT. The chain links TRBV6-5 to TRBJ2-3; TRBD2 might be the D (5 bases). The CDR3 length is 14 residues. Trimming took 9 bases from V and 2 from J, leaving 15 bases between them. Germline V gene lookup returns CDR1 MNHEY and CDR2 SVGAGI.

The V and J genes are TRBV6-6 and TRBJ2-1, with D tentatively TRBD1 (6 bases). V lost 0 bases and J lost 5, with 14 bases in between. Germline assignment: CDR1 MNHNY and CDR2 SVGAGI (reference sequence). The CDR3 is 16 amino acids. The CDR3 bases are TGTGCCAGCAGTTACTCTGGGCAGGGGATAAACAATGAGCAGTTCTTC. Protein sequence: CASSYSGQGINNEQFF.

The CDR3 protein is CASADRDSYETQYF. In DNA form, the CDR3 reads TGTGCCAGTGCTGACAGGGACAGTTACGAGACCCAGTACTTC. The chain combines TRBV27 with TRBJ2-5, with 7 bases that match TRBD1. Germline V CDR1 and CDR2: MNHEY, SMNVEV (reference sequence). The CDR3 has 14 residues. V dropped 9 bases and J dropped 5; count of bases not matched to a gene: 12.

The chain links TRBV27 to TRBJ2-2; TRBD2 matches at 10 bases. Germline V gives CDR1 MNHEY, CDR2 SMNVEV (reference sequence). The J segment lost 8 bases and the V segment lost 6 bases, leaving 9 bases of the junction unmatched. The CDR3 loop spans 15 amino acids. As DNA, the CDR3 is TGTGCCAGCAGCGCCCTAGCGGGAGTAGAAGGGGAGCTGTTTTTT. This encodes CASSALAGVEGELFF.

The chain joins TRBV5-4 to TRBJ1-1; 10 bases fit TRBD1. The junction had 10 bases not matched to a gene; V was cut back by 4 bases and J by 4 bases. Germline V gene sequence: CDR1 SGHNT, CDR2 YYREEE (reference sequence). The CDR3 consists of 16 residues. As DNA, the CDR3 is TGTGCCAGCAGCCCCCCCTTGACAGGGGGCACCACTGAAGCTTTCTTT. Translating it yields CASSPPLTGGTTEAFF.

The rearrangement links TRBV30 to TRBJ2-1, with 9 positions matching TRBD1. Germline V gene lookup returns CDR1 GTSNPN and CDR2 SVGIG (reference sequence). This CDR3 comprises 14 residues. J lost 9 bases, V lost 0 bases, and 6 bases had no gene match. CDR3 loop: CAWSVWGQGSEQFF. CDR3 nucleotides: TGTGCCTGGAGTGTATGGGGACAGGGTTCTGAGCAGTTCTTC.

The chain links TRBV10-1 to TRBJ2-5; TRBD2 agrees at 11 bases. Germline V gives CDR1 WNHNN, CDR2 SYGVQD (reference sequence). After removal of 2 bases from V and 7 bases from J, the junction contained 9 bases not matched to a gene. This CDR3 contains 16 residues. CDR3 bases: TGCGCCAGCAGTGAGACTAGCGGGAGTTTGAGGGTGACCCAGTACTTC. It encodes CASSETSGSLRVTQYF.

This clone was detected only once. The rearrangement joins TRBV7-2 to TRBJ1-4; D is perhaps TRBD1 (5 bases). In germline, CDR1 is SGHTA, CDR2 FQGNSA. V lost 4 bases, J lost 0 bases, and 12 bases lay in between. This CDR3 has 16 amino acids. The CDR3 is CASSSSPTATNEKLFF. For the CDR3, the DNA is TGTGCCAGCAGCTCCTCCCCGACAGCAACTAATGAAAAACTGTTTTTT.